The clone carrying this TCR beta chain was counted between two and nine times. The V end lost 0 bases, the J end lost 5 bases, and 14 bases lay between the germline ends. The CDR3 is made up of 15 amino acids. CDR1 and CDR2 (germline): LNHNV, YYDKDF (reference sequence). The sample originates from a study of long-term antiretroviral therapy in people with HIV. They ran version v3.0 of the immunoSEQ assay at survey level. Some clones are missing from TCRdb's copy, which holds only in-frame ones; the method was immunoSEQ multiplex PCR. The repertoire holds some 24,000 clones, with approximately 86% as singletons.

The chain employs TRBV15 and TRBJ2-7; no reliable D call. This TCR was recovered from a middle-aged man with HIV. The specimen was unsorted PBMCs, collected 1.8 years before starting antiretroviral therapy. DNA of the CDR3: TGTGCCACCAGCAGAGATGACAACACTCGGCACGAGCAGTACTTC. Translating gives CATSRDDNTRHEQYF. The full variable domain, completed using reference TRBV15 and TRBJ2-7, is DAMVIQNPRYQVTQFGKPVTLSCSQTLNHNVMYWYQQKSSQAPKLLFHYYDKDFNNEADTPDNFQSRRPNTSFCFLDIRSPGLGDTAMYLCATSRDDNTRHEQYFGPGTRLTVT.